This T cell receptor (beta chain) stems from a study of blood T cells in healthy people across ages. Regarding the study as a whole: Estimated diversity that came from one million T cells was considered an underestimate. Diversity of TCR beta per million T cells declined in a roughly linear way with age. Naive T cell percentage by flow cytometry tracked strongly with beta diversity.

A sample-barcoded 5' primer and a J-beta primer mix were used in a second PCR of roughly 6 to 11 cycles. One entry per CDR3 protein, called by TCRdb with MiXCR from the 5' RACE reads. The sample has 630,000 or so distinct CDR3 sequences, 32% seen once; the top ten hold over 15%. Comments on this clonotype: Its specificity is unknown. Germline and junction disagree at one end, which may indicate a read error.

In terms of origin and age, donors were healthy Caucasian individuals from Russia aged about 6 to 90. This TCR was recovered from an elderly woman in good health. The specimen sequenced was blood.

The CDR3 nucleotides read TGCAGTGCTAGGACGTCCCACTATGGCCACACCTTC. Translated, it gives CSARTSHYGHTF. This rearrangement joins TRBV20-1 to TRBJ1-2; D unclear. In germline, CDR1 is DFQATT, CDR2 SNEGSKA (reference sequence). The CDR3 covers 12 residues.